This T cell receptor beta chain was recorded in a study of T cells after yellow fever vaccination. About the study: SMART-Seq v4 Ultra Low Input prepared libraries from low-cell fractions.

This clonotype occurred a few times. UMIs were added to TCR cDNA along with a universal primer site when it was made by 5'RACE template switching. TCRdb reprocessed the 5' RACE reads via MiXCR and lists one record per CDR3 protein. The data hold hundreds of thousands of distinct CDR3 sequences, with over 3.5% observed a single time. Sequencing used PBMCs, obtained 5 days after the yellow fever booster vaccination. This TCR derives from a man aged 18-30 years who received the YFV17D yellow fever vaccine.

For the CDR3, the DNA is TGTGCCAGCACCATGTTAGCGGGGGGGTTACAAGAGACCCAGTACTTC. It yields the protein CASTMLAGGLQETQYF. The gene calls are TRBV12-3 or TRBV12-4 and TRBJ2-5, with 11 nucleotides matching TRBD2. This CDR3 comprises 16 residues. V was clipped by 7 bases and J by 2 bases; unmatched bases: 9.